The clone carrying this T cell receptor beta chain occurred a few times. The antigen remains unidentified. This table comes from immunoSEQ multiplex PCR, and its TCRdb copy is limited to in-frame clones, with some not included. The data hold about 5,000 clones, with around 72% observed a single time. V was shortened by 3 bases and J by 4 bases, with 9 bases between the two germline ends. Germline lookup yields CDR1 LNHDA and CDR2 SQIVND (reference sequence). CDR3 length: 13 amino acids. The tumor tissue sample was taken at baseline before any treatment. This sample was taken from a study of circulating tumor DNA in untreated peripheral T-cell lymphoma. Whole-study results and caveats: Tumor-specific clonotypes: identified in 75% to 80% of patients, roughly 88% of baseline tissues.

This sequence was found in a human donor with peripheral T-cell lymphoma. V usage is TRBV19 and J usage is TRBJ2-5; unclear D gene. What was sequenced was tumor tissue. This CDR3 is CASSINFGETQYF. CDR3 DNA: TGTGCCAGTAGTATTAACTTTGGAGAGACCCAGTACTTC.